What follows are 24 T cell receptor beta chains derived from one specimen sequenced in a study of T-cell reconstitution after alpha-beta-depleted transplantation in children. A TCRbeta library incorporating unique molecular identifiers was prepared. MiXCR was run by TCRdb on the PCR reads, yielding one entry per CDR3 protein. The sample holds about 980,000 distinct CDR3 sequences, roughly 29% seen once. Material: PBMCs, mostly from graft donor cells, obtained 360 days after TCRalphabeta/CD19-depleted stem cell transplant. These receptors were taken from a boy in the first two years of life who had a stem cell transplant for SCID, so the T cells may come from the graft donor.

CDR3 DNA: TGTGCCAGCAGTTTATGGGACACTGCAGATACGCAGTATTTT. Protein sequence: CASSLWDTADTQYF. This chain connects TRBV12-3 or TRBV12-4 to TRBJ2-3, with D possibly being TRBD1 (6 bases). Trimming stripped 2 bases from V and 4 bases from J, with 10 bases between. The CDR3 runs to 14 residues.

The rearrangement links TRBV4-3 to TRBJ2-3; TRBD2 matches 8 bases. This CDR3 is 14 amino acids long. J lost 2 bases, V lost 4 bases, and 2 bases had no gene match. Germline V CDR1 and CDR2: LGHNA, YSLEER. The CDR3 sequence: CASSPTSDTDTQYF. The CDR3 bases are TGCGCCAGCAGCCCGACTAGCGACACAGATACGCAGTATTTT.

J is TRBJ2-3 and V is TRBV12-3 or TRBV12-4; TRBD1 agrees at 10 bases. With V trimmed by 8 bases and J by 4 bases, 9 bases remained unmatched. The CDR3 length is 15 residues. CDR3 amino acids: CASCHRDRGPDTQYF. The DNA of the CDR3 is TGTGCCAGCTGTCACCGGGACAGGGGCCCAGATACGCAGTATTTT.

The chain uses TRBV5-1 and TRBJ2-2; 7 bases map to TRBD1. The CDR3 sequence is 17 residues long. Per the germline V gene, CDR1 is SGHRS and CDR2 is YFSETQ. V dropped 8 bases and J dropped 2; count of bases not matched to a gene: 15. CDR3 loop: CARVTGMRENNTGELFF. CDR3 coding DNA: TGCGCCAGGGTGACAGGGATGAGGGAGAACAACACCGGGGAGCTGTTTTTT.

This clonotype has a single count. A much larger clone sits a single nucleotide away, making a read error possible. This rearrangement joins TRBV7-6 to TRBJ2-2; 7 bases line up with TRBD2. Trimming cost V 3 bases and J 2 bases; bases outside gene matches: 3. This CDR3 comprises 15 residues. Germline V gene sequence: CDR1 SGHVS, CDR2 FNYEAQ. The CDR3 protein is CASSFGGRNTGELFF. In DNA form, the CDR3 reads TGTGCCAGCAGCTTCGGCGGGAGAAACACCGGGGAGCTGTTTTTT.

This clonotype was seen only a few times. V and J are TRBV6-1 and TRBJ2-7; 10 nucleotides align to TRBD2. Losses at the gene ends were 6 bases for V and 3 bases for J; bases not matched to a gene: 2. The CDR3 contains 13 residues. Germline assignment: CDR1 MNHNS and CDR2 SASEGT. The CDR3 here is CASRLAGNYEQYF. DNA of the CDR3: TGTGCCAGCAGACTAGCGGGGAACTACGAGCAGTACTTC.

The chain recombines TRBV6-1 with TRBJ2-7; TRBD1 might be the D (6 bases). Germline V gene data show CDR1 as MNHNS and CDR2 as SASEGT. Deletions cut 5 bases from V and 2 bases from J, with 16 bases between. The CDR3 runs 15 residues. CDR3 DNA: TGTGCCAGCAGTCCCCGGACAGTTGGGGCCTACGAGCAGTACTTC. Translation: CASSPRTVGAYEQYF.

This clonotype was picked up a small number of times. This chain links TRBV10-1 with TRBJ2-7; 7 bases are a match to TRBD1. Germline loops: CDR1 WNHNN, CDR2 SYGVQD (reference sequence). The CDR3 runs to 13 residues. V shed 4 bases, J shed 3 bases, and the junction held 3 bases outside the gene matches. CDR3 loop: CASSGTGIYEQYF. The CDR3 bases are TGCGCCAGCAGTGGGACAGGCATCTACGAGCAGTACTTC.

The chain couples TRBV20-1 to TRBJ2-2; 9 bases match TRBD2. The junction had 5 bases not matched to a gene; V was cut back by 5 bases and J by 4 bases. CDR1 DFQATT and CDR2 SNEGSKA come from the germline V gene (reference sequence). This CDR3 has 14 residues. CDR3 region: CSAERGEGTGELFF. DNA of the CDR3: TGCAGTGCTGAGCGGGGGGAAGGCACCGGGGAGCTGTTTTTT.

CDR3 region: CATQTGIYEQYF. Here the CDR3 DNA reads TGTGCCACCCAGACAGGAATTTACGAGCAGTACTTC. The chain is built from TRBV28 and TRBJ2-7; D may be TRBD1 (6 bases). V was pared by 10 bases and J by 4 bases, with 14 bases between. This CDR3 spans 12 amino acids. Germline V gene lookup returns CDR1 MDHEN and CDR2 SYDVKM.

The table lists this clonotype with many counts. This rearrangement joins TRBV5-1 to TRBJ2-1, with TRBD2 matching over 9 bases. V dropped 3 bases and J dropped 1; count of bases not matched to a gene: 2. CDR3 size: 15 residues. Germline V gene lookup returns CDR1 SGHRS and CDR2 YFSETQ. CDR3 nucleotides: TGCGCCAGCAGCTCAAGCGGGGGGTCCTACAATGAGCAGTTCTTC. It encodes CASSSSGGSYNEQFF.

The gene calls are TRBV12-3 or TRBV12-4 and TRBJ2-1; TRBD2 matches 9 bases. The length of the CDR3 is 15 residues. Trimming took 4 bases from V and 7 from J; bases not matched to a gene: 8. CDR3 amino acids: CASSWGLAGVNEQFF. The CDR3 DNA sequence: TGTGCCAGCAGTTGGGGACTAGCCGGGGTGAATGAGCAGTTCTTC.

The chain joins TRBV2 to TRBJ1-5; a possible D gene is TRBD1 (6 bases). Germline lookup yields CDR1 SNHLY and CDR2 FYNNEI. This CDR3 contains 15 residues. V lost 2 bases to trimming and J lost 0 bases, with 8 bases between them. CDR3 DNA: TGTGCCAGCAGTGAAAGGGGGGATAGCAATCAGCCCCAGCATTTT. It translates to CASSERGDSNQPQHF.

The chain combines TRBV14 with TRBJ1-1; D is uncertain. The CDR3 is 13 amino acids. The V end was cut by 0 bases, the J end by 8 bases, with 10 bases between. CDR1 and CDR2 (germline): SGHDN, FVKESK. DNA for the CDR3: TGTGCCAGCAGCCAAGATTTGCCGCTCGAAGCTTTCTTT. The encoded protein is CASSQDLPLEAFF.

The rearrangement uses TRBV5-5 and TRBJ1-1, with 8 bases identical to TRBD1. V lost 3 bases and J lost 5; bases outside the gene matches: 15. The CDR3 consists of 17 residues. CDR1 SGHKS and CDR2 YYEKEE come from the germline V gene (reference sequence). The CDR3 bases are TGTGCCAGCAGCTCGTCGACAGGGGCGTCGAGGATGACTGAAGCTTTCTTT. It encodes CASSSSTGASRMTEAFF.

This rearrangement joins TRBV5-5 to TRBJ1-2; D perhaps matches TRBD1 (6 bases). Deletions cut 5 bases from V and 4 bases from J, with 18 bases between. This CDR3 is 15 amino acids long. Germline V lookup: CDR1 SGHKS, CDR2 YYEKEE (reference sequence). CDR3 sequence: CASRPPGANGYGYTF. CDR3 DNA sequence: TGTGCCAGCAGACCTCCAGGGGCTAACGGCTATGGCTACACCTTC.

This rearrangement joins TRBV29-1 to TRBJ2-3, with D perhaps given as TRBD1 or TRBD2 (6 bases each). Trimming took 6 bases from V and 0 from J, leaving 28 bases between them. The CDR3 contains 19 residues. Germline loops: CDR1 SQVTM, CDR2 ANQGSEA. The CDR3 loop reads CSVPRGISGAHSSTDTQYF. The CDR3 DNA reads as TGCAGCGTCCCCCGAGGGATCTCGGGGGCCCACTCTAGCACAGATACGCAGTATTTT.

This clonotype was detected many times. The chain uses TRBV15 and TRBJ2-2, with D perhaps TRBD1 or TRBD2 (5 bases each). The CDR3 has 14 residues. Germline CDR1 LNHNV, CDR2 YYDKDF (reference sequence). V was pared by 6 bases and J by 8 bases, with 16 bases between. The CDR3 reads CATRGVWGSGELFF. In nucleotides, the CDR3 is TGTGCCACCAGGGGGGTTTGGGGGTCAGGGGAGCTGTTTTTT.

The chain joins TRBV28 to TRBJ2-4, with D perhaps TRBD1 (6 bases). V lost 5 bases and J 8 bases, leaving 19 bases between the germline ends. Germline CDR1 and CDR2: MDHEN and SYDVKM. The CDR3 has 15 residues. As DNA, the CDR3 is TGTGCCAGCAGTCCCGTGAAGGGGGAAGGGGACATTCAGTACTTC. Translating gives CASSPVKGEGDIQYF.

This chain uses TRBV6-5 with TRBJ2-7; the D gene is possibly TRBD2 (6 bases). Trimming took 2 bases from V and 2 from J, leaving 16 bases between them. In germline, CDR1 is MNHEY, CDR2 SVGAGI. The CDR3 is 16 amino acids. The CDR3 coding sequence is TGTGCCAGCAGTTACGGGGCGCGTAGGAGGGCCTACGAGCAGTACTTC. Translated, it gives CASSYGARRRAYEQYF.

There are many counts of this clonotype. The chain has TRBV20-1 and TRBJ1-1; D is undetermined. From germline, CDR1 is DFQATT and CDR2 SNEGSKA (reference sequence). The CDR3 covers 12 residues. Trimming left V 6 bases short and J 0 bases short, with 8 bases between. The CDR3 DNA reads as TGCAGTGCGACCGTTATGAACACTGAAGCTTTCTTT. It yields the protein CSATVMNTEAFF.

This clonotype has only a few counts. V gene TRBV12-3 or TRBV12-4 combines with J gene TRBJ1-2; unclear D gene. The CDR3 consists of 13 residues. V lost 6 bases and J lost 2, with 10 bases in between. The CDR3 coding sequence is TGTGCCAGCAGATTACTTCCAAACTATGGCTACACCTTC. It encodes CASRLLPNYGYTF.

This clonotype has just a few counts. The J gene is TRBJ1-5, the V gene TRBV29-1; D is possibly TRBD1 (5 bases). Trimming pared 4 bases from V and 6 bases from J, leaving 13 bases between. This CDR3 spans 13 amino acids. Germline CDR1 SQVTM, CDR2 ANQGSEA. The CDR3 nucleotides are TGCAGCGTTGTGACAGACCCGTTTCAGCCCCAGCATTTT. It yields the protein CSVVTDPFQPQHF. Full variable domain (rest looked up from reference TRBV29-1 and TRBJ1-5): SAVISQKPSRDICQRGTSLTIQCQVDSQVTMMFWYRQQPGQSLTLIATANQGSEATYESGFVIDKFPISRPNLTFSTLTVSNMSPEDSSIYLCSVVTDPFQPQHFGDGTRLSIL.

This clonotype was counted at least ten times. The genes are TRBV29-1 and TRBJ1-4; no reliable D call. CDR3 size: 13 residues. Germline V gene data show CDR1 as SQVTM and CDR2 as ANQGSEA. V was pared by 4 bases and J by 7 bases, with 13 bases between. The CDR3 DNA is TGCAGCGTTGGCCCACGTCTAAGTGAAAAACTGTTTTTT. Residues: CSVGPRLSEKLFF.